The 30 T cell receptor beta chains listed next were all sequenced from one sample in a study of cytomegalovirus exposure and HLA in healthy donors. Method: immunoSEQ multiplex PCR; TCRdb's copy keeps in-frame clones and lacks some. The repertoire holds around 63,000 clones, with almost 97% as singletons. The sample was PBMCs. The origin of the receptors is a woman under 30 in good health and CMV-seronegative.

V gene TRBV4-2 combines with J gene TRBJ2-1; a weak D match, TRBD2 (5 bases). Trimming removed 1 base from V and 2 bases from J, with 6 bases in between. Germline lookup yields CDR1 LGHNA and CDR2 YNFKEQ. The CDR3 contains 14 residues. CDR3 loop: CASSQAGTYNEQFF. CDR3 coding DNA: TGTGCCAGCAGCCAAGCGGGGACCTACAATGAGCAGTTCTTC.

V is TRBV5-4 and J is TRBJ1-2; TRBD1 aligns across 7 bases. This CDR3 region has 13 residues. Germline V lookup: CDR1 SGHNT, CDR2 YYREEE (reference sequence). V was clipped by 4 bases and J by 4 bases; unmatched bases: 4. The CDR3 DNA is TGTGCCAGCAGCCCGGACAGGATCTATGGCTACACCTTC. This gives the protein CASSPDRIYGYTF.

This chain uses TRBV18 with TRBJ2-6; TRBD1 is a possible D gene (6 bases). Germline CDR1 KGHSH, CDR2 LQKENI. V was clipped by 0 bases and J by 4 bases, with 10 bases between them. This CDR3 comprises 16 residues. The CDR3 DNA reads TGTGCCAGCTCACCACCCACAGGGACGGGGGCCAACGTCCTGACTTTC. Its translation is CASSPPTGTGANVLTF. The variable domain in full, with the rest retrieved from reference TRBV18 and TRBJ2-6, is NAGVMQNPRHLVRRRGQEARLRCSPMKGHSHVYWYRQLPEEGLKFMVYLQKENIIDESGMPKERFSAEFPKEGPSILRIQQVVRGDSAAYFCASSPPTGTGANVLTFGAGSRLTVL.

The rearrangement links TRBV28 to TRBJ1-2, with D perhaps matching TRBD1 (5 bases). Trimming cost V 5 bases and J 3 bases, with 7 bases left between them. The CDR3 spans 12 residues. The germline V gene encodes CDR1 MDHEN and CDR2 SYDVKM. Written as DNA, the CDR3 is TGTGCCAGCAGTCAACAGGACTATGGCTACACCTTC. Protein: CASSQQDYGYTF.

The rearrangement uses TRBV4-2 and TRBJ2-1; 9 bases map to TRBD2. CDR1 and CDR2 from the germline V gene are LGHNA and YNFKEQ. Unmatched junction bases numbered 10, after V lost 4 bases and J lost 6 bases. This CDR3 has 16 amino acids. DNA for the CDR3: TGTGCCAGCAGCCGAAAAGGGGGCGGGGGGGGCAATGAGCAGTTCTTC. This translates into CASSRKGGGGGNEQFF.

CDR3 nucleotides: TGTGCCAGCAGTGAAGGCAGGTATCGCCCCTATGGCTACACCTTC. As protein: CASSEGRYRPYGYTF. The J gene is TRBJ1-2, the V gene TRBV25-1, with no clear D. This CDR3 is 15 amino acids long. The V and J ends lost 2 bases and 4 bases respectively, with 14 bases between them. Germline V lookup: CDR1 MGHDK, CDR2 SYGVNS.

The V call is TRBV7-3, the J call TRBJ1-1; 7 nucleotides match TRBD1. This CDR3 is 14 amino acids long. V trimming: 3 bases; J trimming: 1 base; junction bases outside the gene matches: 2. Looked up from germline, CDR1 is SGHTA and CDR2 is FQGTGA. The CDR3 here is CASSLSGGNTEAFF. The CDR3 DNA reads TGTGCCAGCAGCTTGTCAGGGGGGAACACTGAAGCTTTCTTT.

The rearrangement links TRBV6-5 to TRBJ2-7; the D gene is possibly TRBD2 (6 bases). The ends were cut back, 7 bases at V and 6 bases at J, with 22 bases in the middle. Germline CDR1 reads MNHEY; CDR2 reads SVGAGI. The length of the CDR3 is 15 residues. CDR3 nucleotides: TGTGCCAGCACCCCGGGTCGGGTGACCGGGGGCGAGCAGTACTTC. Translating it yields CASTPGRVTGGEQYF.

The V call is TRBV9, the J call TRBJ1-1; D is possibly TRBD1 (5 bases). The CDR3 covers 15 residues. Germline loops: CDR1 SGDLS, CDR2 YYNGEE. V lost 0 bases and J 2 bases, leaving 11 bases between the germline ends. The CDR3 DNA follows: TGTGCCAGCAGCGTAGGGGGGGGTCCTAACACTGAAGCTTTCTTT. Its translation: CASSVGGGPNTEAFF. Drawing the rest from reference TRBV9 and TRBJ1-1, the complete variable domain is DSGVTQTPKHLITATGQRVTLRCSPRSGDLSVYWYQQSLDQGLQFLIQYYNGEERAKGNILERFSAQQFPDLHSELNLSSLELGDSALYFCASSVGGGPNTEAFFGQGTRLTVV.

This chain links TRBV18 with TRBJ1-5; no definite D call. Looked up from germline, CDR1 is KGHSH and CDR2 is LQKENI. Deletions cut 2 bases from V and 7 bases from J, with 9 bases between. CDR3 length: 13 amino acids. CDR3 bases: TGTGCCAGCTCACCAGTCCCGGGGCAGCCCCAGCATTTT. Protein: CASSPVPGQPQHF.

A single count supports this clone. The chain uses TRBV7-9 and TRBJ2-5; D perhaps matches TRBD2 (7 bases). CDR3 length: 13 residues. Germline-derived CDR1 and CDR2 are SEHNR and FQNEAQ (reference sequence). The CDR3 region is CAGGGPWQETQYF. The CDR3 nucleotides are TGTGCGGGGGGGGGCCCTTGGCAAGAGACCCAGTACTTC.

CDR3: CAISEWPERGLRAGPYQETQYF. The CDR3 DNA sequence: TGTGCCATCAGTGAGTGGCCCGAAAGGGGTCTAAGGGCAGGGCCGTACCAAGAGACCCAGTACTTC. The V and J genes are TRBV10-3 and TRBJ2-5, with a weak D call TRBD1 (5 bases). With 1 base removed from V and 0 bases from J, the gap between germline ends came to 30 bases. The CDR3 loop spans 22 amino acids. Germline V CDR1 and CDR2: ENHRY, SYGVKD.

The chain carries TRBV30 and TRBJ1-5, with 9 bases fitting TRBD1. CDR1 and CDR2 (germline): GTSNPN, SVGIG (reference sequence). V lost 0 bases and J lost 7; bases outside the gene matches: 10. The CDR3 runs 16 residues. The CDR3 reads CAWSVAGQGGGQPQHF. CDR3 DNA: TGTGCCTGGAGTGTAGCGGGACAGGGAGGAGGCCAGCCCCAGCATTTT.

This rearrangement joins TRBV6-5 to TRBJ1-5, with a weak D call TRBD1 (6 bases). CDR1 is MNHEY, CDR2 SVGAGI, per germline. This CDR3 is 14 amino acids long. V lost 5 bases and J lost 2, with 10 bases in between. The chain's CDR3 is CASSNHRGNQPQHF. DNA for the CDR3: TGTGCCAGCAGTAACCACAGGGGCAATCAGCCCCAGCATTTT.

The rearrangement uses TRBV7-9 and TRBJ2-3; TRBD1 matches at 11 bases. Germline V gives CDR1 SEHNR, CDR2 FQNEAQ (reference sequence). The CDR3 loop spans 17 amino acids. Trimming took 5 bases from V and 6 from J; bases not matched to a gene: 13. CDR3 protein: CASSPSWTGGILDTQYF. Here the CDR3 DNA reads TGTGCCAGCAGCCCTAGCTGGACAGGGGGCATTTTGGATACGCAGTATTTT.

The chain employs TRBV27 and TRBJ1-1; D not certain. Germline CDR1 is MNHEY and CDR2 is SMNVEV (reference sequence). The V and J ends lost 0 bases and 5 bases respectively, with 13 bases between them. The CDR3 runs to 15 residues. CDR3 DNA: TGTGCCAGCAGTTTATCGGCAGTTTCGGGGACTGAAGCTTTCTTT. This sequence encodes CASSLSAVSGTEAFF.

The chain uses TRBV6-1 and TRBJ2-1; D possibly corresponds to TRBD2 (6 bases). Germline V gene lookup returns CDR1 MNHNS and CDR2 SASEGT. Trimming shortened V by 1 base and J by 13 bases, and 14 bases separated the two germline ends. The CDR3 runs 13 residues. The DNA of the CDR3 is TGTGCCAGCAGTGAAGGCGGGGCCGCGGCTCAGTTCTTC. The encoded protein is CASSEGGAAAQFF.

The genes are TRBV28 and TRBJ1-2; D may be TRBD1 (6 bases). Germline V gene lookup returns CDR1 MDHEN and CDR2 SYDVKM. This CDR3 is built from 14 residues. V lost 3 bases and J lost 4, with 12 bases in between. The CDR3 loop reads CASSFTGKGYGYTF. The DNA of the CDR3 is TGTGCCAGCAGTTTTACAGGGAAGGGCTATGGCTACACCTTC.

The chain has TRBV10-3 and TRBJ1-3; 8 positions match TRBD1. Germline values: CDR1 ENHRY, CDR2 SYGVKD. The V and J ends lost 11 bases and 4 bases, in that order; junction bases with no gene match: 10. The CDR3 length is 14 residues. The CDR3 DNA reads as TGTGCCTCCAGGGGGCCGCCCGCGGGAAACACCATATATTTT. As protein: CASRGPPAGNTIYF.

This chain joins TRBV2 and TRBJ2-3; maybe TRBD1 (5 bases). CDR1 is SNHLY and CDR2 is FYNNEI in the germline V gene. V lost 5 bases, J lost 3 bases, and 9 bases lay in between. This CDR3 region has 13 residues. This CDR3 reads CASSYDSTDTQYF. The CDR3 DNA reads as TGTGCCAGCAGTTACGACAGTACAGATACGCAGTATTTT.

V and J are TRBV6-6 and TRBJ1-2; 7 nucleotides match TRBD1. Trimming removed 6 bases from V and 8 bases from J; junction bases left unmatched: 9. This CDR3 comprises 13 residues. The V gene's germline CDR1 is MNHNY and CDR2 SVGAGI (reference sequence). The CDR3 bases are TGTGCCAGCAGCCCCCGACAGGGTAACGGCTACACCTTC. Amino acids: CASSPRQGNGYTF.

This rearrangement joins TRBV7-2 to TRBJ2-7; the match to TRBD1 covers 7 bases. Germline CDR1 reads SGHTA; CDR2 reads FQGNSA. This CDR3 has 14 residues. The junction had 6 bases not matched to a gene; V was cut back by 4 bases and J by 3 bases. The CDR3 DNA reads TGTGCCAGCAGCTGGAACCGGGACAGCTACGAGCAGTACTTC. Protein product: CASSWNRDSYEQYF.

The V gene is TRBV11-3, the J gene TRBJ2-2; TRBD1 matches 11 bases. V was pared by 2 bases and J by 5 bases, with 4 bases of the junction left unmatched. CDR3 size: 16 residues. CDR1 is SGHNT and CDR2 is YENEEA in the germline V gene. CDR3 in DNA: TGTGCCAGCAGCTTAAGGGGGACAGGGGGGACCGGGGAGCTGTTTTTT. Translated, it gives CASSLRGTGGTGELFF.

The rearrangement joins TRBV5-4 to TRBJ1-2, with 8 nucleotides matching TRBD1. The CDR3 consists of 15 residues. V dropped 0 bases and J dropped 0; count of bases not matched to a gene: 1. Germline CDR1 and CDR2: SGHNT and YYREEE (reference sequence). The CDR3 loop is CASSLAQGANYGYTF. The CDR3 DNA is TGTGCCAGCAGCTTGGCACAGGGGGCTAACTATGGCTACACCTTC.

The chain employs TRBV28 and TRBJ2-1; TRBD2 agrees at 10 bases. This CDR3 contains 16 residues. Trimming cost V 4 bases and J 4 bases; bases outside gene matches: 7. Per germline, CDR1 MDHEN and CDR2 SYDVKM. CDR3 sequence (DNA): TGTGCCAGCAGTTCAGTAGCGGGGGGACGATACAATGAGCAGTTCTTC. This sequence encodes CASSSVAGGRYNEQFF.

The DNA of the CDR3 is TGTGCCAGCAGTTTATCGGGGGAAGGGGACGACGAGCAGTACTTC. Protein sequence: CASSLSGEGDDEQYF. This chain uses TRBV28 with TRBJ2-7; a weak D match, TRBD2 (6 bases). The germline V and J ends were trimmed by 1 base and 5 bases, with 15 bases remaining between them. This CDR3 comprises 15 residues. The germline CDR1 and CDR2 sequences are MDHEN and SYDVKM.

V and J are TRBV6-5 and TRBJ2-3; no reliable D call. This CDR3 has 12 residues. Trimming left V 6 bases short and J 4 bases short, with 8 bases between. The germline V gene has CDR1 MNHEY and CDR2 SVGAGI. CDR3 protein: CASRGAPDTQYF. The CDR3 DNA is TGTGCCAGCAGAGGAGCCCCAGATACGCAGTATTTT.

The genes are TRBV9 and TRBJ2-2; D unclear. Germline-derived CDR1 and CDR2 are SGDLS and YYNGEE. This CDR3 region has 13 residues. Trimming shortened V by 7 bases and J by 6 bases, and 13 bases separated the two germline ends. The CDR3 here is CASGVLRPGELFF. For the CDR3, the DNA is TGTGCCAGCGGTGTCTTGCGTCCCGGGGAGCTGTTTTTT.

The V gene is TRBV5-4, the J gene TRBJ2-5; D is perhaps TRBD1 (6 bases). The length of the CDR3 is 14 residues. The germline CDR1 and CDR2 sequences are SGHNT and YYREEE (reference sequence). With 4 bases removed from V and 4 bases from J, the gap between germline ends came to 14 bases. The CDR3 DNA is TGTGCCAGCAGCCCGACAGGATTGGGAGAGACCCAGTACTTC. Translated, it gives CASSPTGLGETQYF.

The V gene is TRBV27, the J gene TRBJ2-5; D is possibly TRBD1 (5 bases). The CDR3 covers 11 residues. V dropped 8 bases and J dropped 3 bases, with 7 bases sitting between them. Germline V CDR1 and CDR2: MNHEY, SMNVEV (reference sequence). The CDR3 is CASGQEETQYF. CDR3 nucleotide sequence: TGTGCCAGCGGACAAGAAGAGACCCAGTACTTC.